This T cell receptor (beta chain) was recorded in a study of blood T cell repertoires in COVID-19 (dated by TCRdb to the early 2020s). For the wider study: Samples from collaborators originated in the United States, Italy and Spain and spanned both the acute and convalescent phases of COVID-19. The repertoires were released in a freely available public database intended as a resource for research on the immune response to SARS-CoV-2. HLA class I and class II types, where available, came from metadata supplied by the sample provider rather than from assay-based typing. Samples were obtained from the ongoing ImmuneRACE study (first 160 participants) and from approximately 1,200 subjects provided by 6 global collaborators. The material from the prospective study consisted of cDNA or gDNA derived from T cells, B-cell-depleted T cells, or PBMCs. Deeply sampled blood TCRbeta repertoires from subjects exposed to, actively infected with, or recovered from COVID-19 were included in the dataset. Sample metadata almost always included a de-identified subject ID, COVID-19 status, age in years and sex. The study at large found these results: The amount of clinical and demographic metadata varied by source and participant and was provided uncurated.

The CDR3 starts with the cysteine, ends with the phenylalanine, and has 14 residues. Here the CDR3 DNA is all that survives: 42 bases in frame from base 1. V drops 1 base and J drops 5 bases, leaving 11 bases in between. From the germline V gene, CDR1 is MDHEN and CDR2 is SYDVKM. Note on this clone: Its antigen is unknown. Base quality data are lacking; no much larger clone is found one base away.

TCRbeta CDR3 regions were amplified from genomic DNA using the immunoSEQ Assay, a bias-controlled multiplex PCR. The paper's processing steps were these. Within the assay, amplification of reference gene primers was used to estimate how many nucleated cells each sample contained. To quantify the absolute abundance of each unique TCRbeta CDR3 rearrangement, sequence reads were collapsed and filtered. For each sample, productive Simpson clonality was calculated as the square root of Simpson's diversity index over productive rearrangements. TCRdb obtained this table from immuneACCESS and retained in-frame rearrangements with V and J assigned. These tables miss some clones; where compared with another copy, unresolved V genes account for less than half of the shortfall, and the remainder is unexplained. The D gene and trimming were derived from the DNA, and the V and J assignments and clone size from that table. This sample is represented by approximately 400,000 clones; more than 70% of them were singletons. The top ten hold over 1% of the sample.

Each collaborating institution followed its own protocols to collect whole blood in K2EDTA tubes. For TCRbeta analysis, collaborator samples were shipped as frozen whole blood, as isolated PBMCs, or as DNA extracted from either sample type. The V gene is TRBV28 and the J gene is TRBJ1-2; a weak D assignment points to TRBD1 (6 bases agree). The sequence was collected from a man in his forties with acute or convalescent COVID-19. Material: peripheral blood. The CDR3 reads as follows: CASSLFRTAYGYTF. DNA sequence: TGTGCCAGCAGTTTATTCCGGACAGCGTATGGCTACACCTTC.